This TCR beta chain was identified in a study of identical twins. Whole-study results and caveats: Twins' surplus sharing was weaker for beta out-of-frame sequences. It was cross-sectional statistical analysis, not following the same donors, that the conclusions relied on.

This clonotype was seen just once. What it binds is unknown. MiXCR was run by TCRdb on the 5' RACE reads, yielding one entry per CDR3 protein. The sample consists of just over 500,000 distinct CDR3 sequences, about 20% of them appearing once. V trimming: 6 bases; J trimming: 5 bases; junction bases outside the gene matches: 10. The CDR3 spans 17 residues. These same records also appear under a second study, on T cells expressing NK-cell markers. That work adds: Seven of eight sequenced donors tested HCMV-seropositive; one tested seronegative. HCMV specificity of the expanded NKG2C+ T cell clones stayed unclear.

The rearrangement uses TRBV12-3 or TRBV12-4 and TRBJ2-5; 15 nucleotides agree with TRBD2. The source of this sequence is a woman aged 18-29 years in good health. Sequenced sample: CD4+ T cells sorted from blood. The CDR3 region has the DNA TGTGCCAGCAGCCCAGGGACTAGCGGGAGGACGGGGGAGACCCAGTACTTC. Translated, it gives CASSPGTSGRTGETQYF.